The 2 T cell receptor beta chains below were found in one sample sequenced in a study of response to subunit inactivated influenza vaccine. Via MiXCR, TCRdb re-called the RT-PCR reads, giving one row per CDR3 protein. The sample includes approximately 730,000 distinct CDR3 sequences, more than 11% seen only once; the top ten take approximately 7%. The specimen was PBMCs from blood, collected approximately 15 days before vaccination. All receptors come from a man aged 45-60 years who received an inactivated influenza vaccine.

The gene calls are TRBV20-1 and TRBJ1-1; 8 bases are shared with TRBD1. The CDR3 has 13 amino acids. Trimming at V came to 8 bases and at J to 5 bases, leaving 10 bases not matched to a gene. Per germline, CDR1 DFQATT and CDR2 SNEGSKA (reference sequence). CDR3 sequence: CSKTQGARTEAFF. In nucleotides, the CDR3 is TGCAGTAAGACCCAGGGGGCAAGGACTGAAGCTTTCTTT.

The gene calls are TRBV24-1 and TRBJ2-2; D perhaps matches TRBD2 (5 bases). Germline lookup yields CDR1 KGHDR and CDR2 SFDVKD. The CDR3 is 14 residues long. V lost 0 bases, J lost 6 bases, and 7 bases lay in between. CDR3 residues: CATSDLRGAGELFF. The CDR3 DNA is TGTGCCACCAGTGATTTGCGGGGAGCCGGGGAGCTGTTTTTT.